The 8 T cell receptor beta chains reported below all come from one sample, sequenced in a study of identical twins. In TCRdb, the 5' RACE reads were re-called with MiXCR into one record per CDR3 protein. The sample has about 890,000 distinct CDR3 sequences, around an eighth seen once; the top ten hold around 1.5%. The data also belong to a second study, concerning yellow fever vaccine responses in identical twins.

The specimen sequenced was PBMCs. Source of these receptors: a woman under 30 in good health.

This clonotype has just a few counts. This sequence joins TRBV29-1 and TRBJ2-7; possible D gene TRBD1, 5 bases. V was trimmed by 1 base and J by 2 bases, leaving 15 bases between them. The CDR3 runs 15 residues. Germline values: CDR1 SQVTM, CDR2 ANQGSEA. Written as DNA, the CDR3 is TGCAGCGTTGAAGGAACAGGTCCTAACCCCTACGAGCAGTACTTC. Its translation is CSVEGTGPNPYEQYF.

The V call is TRBV28, the J call TRBJ2-2; D could derive from TRBD1 or TRBD2 (6 bases each). This CDR3 is 14 amino acids long. Trimming removed 2 bases from V and 7 bases from J, with 11 bases in between. Germline CDR1 is MDHEN and CDR2 is SYDVKM. CDR3 sequence (DNA): TGTGCCAGCAGTTTAAGACAGGAGGGCGGGGAGCTGTTTTTT. Encoded protein: CASSLRQEGGELFF.

In nucleotides, the CDR3 is TGTGCCAGCAGCTTTAGCGGGTTTAGCACAGATACGCAGTATTTT. Translating it yields CASSFSGFSTDTQYF. The chain uses TRBV5-5 and TRBJ2-3, with TRBD2 identical over 7 bases. The CDR3 runs to 15 residues. The germline V gene encodes CDR1 SGHKS and CDR2 YYEKEE (reference sequence). Losses at the gene ends were 2 bases for V and 0 bases for J; bases not matched to a gene: 3.

The chain joins TRBV29-1 to TRBJ2-1; D gene ambiguous. Germline lookup yields CDR1 SQVTM and CDR2 ANQGSEA. The CDR3 spans 13 residues. With 6 bases removed from V and 1 base from J, the gap between germline ends came to 10 bases. CDR3 sequence (DNA): TGCAGCGTGAAGAGGTTGTCCTACAATGAGCAGTTCTTC. The encoded protein is CSVKRLSYNEQFF.

V is TRBV10-3 and J is TRBJ2-2; 7 nucleotides line up with TRBD2. Germline V gives CDR1 ENHRY, CDR2 SYGVKD. The V gene end was trimmed by 8 bases and the J gene end by 5 bases; junction bases not matched to a gene: 5. This CDR3 comprises 13 residues. The CDR3 nucleotides read TGTGCCATCTCCCGGGGAGGGACCGGGGAGCTGTTTTTT. Its protein is CAISRGGTGELFF.

This clonotype was picked up a small number of times. The chain has TRBV5-1 and TRBJ2-2; D remains ambiguous. V was cut by 0 bases and J by 7 bases, with 16 bases left in between. The V gene's germline CDR1 is SGHRS and CDR2 YFSETQ. CDR3 length: 16 residues. Written as DNA, the CDR3 is TGCGCCAGCAGCTTGGATGCACTCCAGTTTGGCGGGGAGCTGTTTTTT. As protein: CASSLDALQFGGELFF.

This clonotype was recorded at least ten times. The rearrangement uses TRBV28 and TRBJ2-4, with unresolved D. In germline, CDR1 is MDHEN, CDR2 SYDVKM. Trimming shortened V by 6 bases and J by 0 bases, and 9 bases separated the two germline ends. The CDR3 totals 14 residues. CDR3 nucleotides: TGTGCCAGCAGCCCCCGTCGAGCCAAAAACATTCAGTACTTC. Translation gives CASSPRRAKNIQYF.

This clonotype was observed a few times. The V gene is TRBV4-1, the J gene TRBJ2-1; D is perhaps TRBD1 or TRBD2 (5 bases each). In germline, CDR1 is MGHRA, CDR2 YSYEKL. There are 14 residues in the CDR3. The V end was cut by 5 bases, the J end by 2 bases, with 10 bases between. The CDR3 coding sequence is TGCGCCAGCAGCAGGGACGGTCCCTACAATGAGCAGTTCTTC. Protein product: CASSRDGPYNEQFF.